This TCR beta chain was captured by sequencing in a study of cytomegalovirus exposure and HLA in healthy donors. This CDR3 contains 14 residues. V shed 1 base and J 2 bases; nucleotides not matched to a gene: 5. Germline lookup yields CDR1 GTSNPN and CDR2 SVGIG (reference sequence). The PCR ran on 60 Vbeta and 13 Jbeta primers. Source study methods: A follow-up analysis tallied tens of millions of unique TCR beta chains, roughly 10 million shared. Assay: immunoSEQ multiplex PCR; the TCRdb copy retains only in-frame clones and omits some. V and J calls and clone size are as listed in that table; D and trimming were resolved from the DNA. Of about 110,000 clones in the sample, about two thirds are singletons; the top ten hold roughly 0.76%.

The material sequenced was PBMCs. The chain has TRBV30 and TRBJ2-7, with 7 positions matching TRBD1. The origin of this receptor is a boy younger than 18 in good health and CMV-seronegative. The CDR3 region has the DNA TGTGCCTGGAGTGCTCTACAGGGGCCCTACGAGCAGTACTTC. It translates to CAWSALQGPYEQYF.